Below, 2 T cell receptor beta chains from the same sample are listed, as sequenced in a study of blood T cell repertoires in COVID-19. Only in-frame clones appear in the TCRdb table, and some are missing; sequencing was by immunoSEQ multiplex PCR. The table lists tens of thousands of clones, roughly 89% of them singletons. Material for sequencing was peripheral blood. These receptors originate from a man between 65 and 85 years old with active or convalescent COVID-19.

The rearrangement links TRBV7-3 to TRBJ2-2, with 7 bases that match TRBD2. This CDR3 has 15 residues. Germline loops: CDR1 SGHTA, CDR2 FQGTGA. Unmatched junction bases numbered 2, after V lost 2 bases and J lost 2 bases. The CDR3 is CASSLGTTNTGELFF. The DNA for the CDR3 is TGTGCCAGCAGCTTAGGGACTACCAACACCGGGGAGCTGTTTTTT.

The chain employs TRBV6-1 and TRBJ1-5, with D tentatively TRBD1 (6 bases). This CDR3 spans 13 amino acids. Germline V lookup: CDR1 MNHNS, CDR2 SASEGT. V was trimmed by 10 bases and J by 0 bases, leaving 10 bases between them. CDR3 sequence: CATQGYSNQPQHF. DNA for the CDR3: TGTGCCACCCAGGGGTATAGCAATCAGCCCCAGCATTTT.